The rows below give T cell receptor beta chains drawn from one sample of a study of blood T cell repertoires in COVID-19. Clones were read by immunoSEQ multiplex PCR, and TCRdb kept only the in-frame ones, dropping some. The sample carries roughly 110,000 clones, more than 70% recorded once. The sequencing input was peripheral blood. The receptors shown here come from a man between 65 and 85 years old with acute or convalescent COVID-19. Each CDR3 is given with its conserved first and last residue. The D gene is left open where the match is weak. Expanded clones are given a class, and other clones once, few, many or no size at all.

>NA|NA|TRBJ2-1|TRBV7-2
CASSPPTPSSYNEQFF
TGTGCCAGCAGCCCCCCGACTCCTAGCTCCTACAATGAGCAGTTCTTC
>TRBD1|NA|TRBJ1-2|TRBV6-5
CASSQGTGSLYGYTF
TGTGCCAGCAGCCAGGGGACAGGGAGTTTGTATGGCTACACCTTC
>NA|NA|TRBJ1-2|TRBV5-1
CASSLAQVNYGYTF
TGCGCCAGCAGCTTGGCGCAGGTTAACTATGGCTACACCTTC
>NA|few|TRBJ2-2|TRBV6-4
CASRNPGVGPRGELFF
TGTGCCAGCAGGAACCCCGGGGTAGGGCCCCGTGGGGAGCTGTTTTTT
>TRBD2|NA|TRBJ2-5|TRBV2
CASNLAGTSGSETQYF
TGTGCCAGCAATTTAGCCGGGACTAGCGGGTCAGAGACCCAGTACTTC
>TRBD2|NA|TRBJ2-3|TRBV11-2
CASSLGAGGLSTDTQYF
TGTGCCAGCAGCTTAGGAGCGGGGGGGCTTAGCACAGATACGCAGTATTTT
>TRBD1|few|TRBJ1-2|TRBV19
CAIRLTGGGGYTF
TGTGCCATACGGCTGACAGGGGGCGGTGGCTACACCTTC
>NA|NA|TRBJ1-1|TRBV27
CASSLGGSGEAFF
TGTGCCAGCAGTTTGGGAGGGAGCGGTGAAGCTTTCTTT
>TRBD1|NA|TRBJ1-4|TRBV4-3
CASSQGTGRGEKLFF
TGCGCCAGCAGCCAGGGGACAGGGCGAGGAGAAAAACTGTTTTTT
>TRBD1|NA|TRBJ1-2|TRBV5-4
CASSLAPSGQGDYGYTF
TGTGCCAGCAGCTTGGCCCCGTCGGGACAGGGCGACTATGGCTACACCTTC
>TRBD2|NA|TRBJ2-3|TRBV5-1
CASSLRSGGAQDTQYF
TGCGCCAGCAGCCTCCGTAGCGGGGGGGCCCAAGATACGCAGTATTTT
>NA|NA|TRBJ1-2|TRBV20-1
CSAGGGGGYTF
TGCAGTGCTGGAGGGGGGGGTGGCTACACCTTC
>NA|NA|TRBJ1-1|TRBV10-3
CAISTAGADTEAFF
TGTGCCATCAGCACTGCAGGGGCGGACACTGAAGCTTTCTTT
>TRBD1|NA|TRBJ2-1|TRBV18
CASSPGAGGAYEQFF
TGTGCCAGCTCACCCGGGGCAGGGGGCGCGTATGAGCAGTTCTTC
>TRBD2|NA|TRBJ2-3|TRBV9
CASSVDSGGRVDTQYF
TGTGCCAGCAGCGTAGATAGCGGGGGACGGGTAGATACGCAGTATTTT
>NA|NA|TRBJ1-4|TRBV7-2
CASSLVSRSSNEKLFF
TGTGCCAGCAGCTTAGTCTCCCGGAGCAGTAATGAAAAACTGTTTTTT